This T cell receptor beta chain comes out of a study of identical twins. A single record per CDR3 protein comes from TCRdb applying MiXCR to the 5' RACE reads. The sample contains 1,800,000 or so distinct CDR3 sequences, around 29% of which appear only once. The CDR3 runs to 15 residues. Trimming cost V 3 bases and J 5 bases; bases outside gene matches: 7. CDR1 is SGHRS and CDR2 is YFSETQ in the germline V gene. Findings of the study overall: Monozygotic twin pairs showed more out-of-frame TCR alpha sharing than models estimated. In cord blood, abundant beta clonotypes had fewer insertions; memory showed no trend.

Details on this clonotype: Its specificity is not known.

The sequenced sample consisted of cord blood. The sequence came from a newborn girl in good health. This chain connects TRBV5-1 to TRBJ2-1; 8 nucleotides align to TRBD1. The DNA of the CDR3 is TGCGCCAGCAGCTCCTCAGGGGGCTTCCACAATGAGCAGTTCTTC. It is translated as CASSSSGGFHNEQFF.